Given below is one T cell receptor beta chain in context. Data came from immunoSEQ multiplex PCR; TCRdb stores just in-frame clones and leaves some out. This sample has approximately 40,000 clones; around 85% occur once, and the top ten carry about 20%. This sample was taken from a study of radiotherapy plus CTLA-4 blockade in lung cancer. Germline lookup yields CDR1 KGHSH and CDR2 LQKENI. The V gene lost 0 bases and the J gene lost 10 bases, with 21 bases spanning the gap. CDR3 length: 16 amino acids. The specimen comprised peripheral blood, sampled from a patient treated with radiotherapy plus ipilimumab. The chain joins TRBV18 to TRBJ1-1; D is ambiguous. The clonotype originates from a human donor with non-small cell lung cancer whose response to radiotherapy plus ipilimumab could not be evaluated. The CDR3 reads CASSPPLYSSRVAAFF. The CDR3 DNA follows: TGTGCCAGCTCACCACCGTTATACTCATCCCGGGTGGCAGCTTTCTTT.